This T cell receptor (beta chain) was identified during a study of CD8 T cells in Susac syndrome. CDR3 length: 16 residues. Germline CDR1 reads SGDLS; CDR2 reads YYNGEE. V shed 3 bases and J shed 7 bases, with 22 bases lying between them. This clonotype was observed a single time. It was with random hexamers that 0.5 to 1 ug RNA was reverse transcribed. Using its own MiXCR run on the immunoSEQ multiplex PCR reads, TCRdb lists one record per CDR3 protein. This sample has tens of thousands of distinct CDR3 sequences; 85% to 95% occur once, and the top ten carry 0.3%. The chain couples TRBV9 to TRBJ1-2, with D possibly matching TRBD1 (5 bases). The receptor was derived from a human donor with Susac syndrome. The sample comprised CD4+ T cells from PBMCs. CDR3 amino acids: CASSGLGAPQLSGYTF. CDR3 nucleotide sequence: TGTGCCAGCAGCGGACTCGGGGCCCCTCAACTGAGTGGCTACACCTTC.